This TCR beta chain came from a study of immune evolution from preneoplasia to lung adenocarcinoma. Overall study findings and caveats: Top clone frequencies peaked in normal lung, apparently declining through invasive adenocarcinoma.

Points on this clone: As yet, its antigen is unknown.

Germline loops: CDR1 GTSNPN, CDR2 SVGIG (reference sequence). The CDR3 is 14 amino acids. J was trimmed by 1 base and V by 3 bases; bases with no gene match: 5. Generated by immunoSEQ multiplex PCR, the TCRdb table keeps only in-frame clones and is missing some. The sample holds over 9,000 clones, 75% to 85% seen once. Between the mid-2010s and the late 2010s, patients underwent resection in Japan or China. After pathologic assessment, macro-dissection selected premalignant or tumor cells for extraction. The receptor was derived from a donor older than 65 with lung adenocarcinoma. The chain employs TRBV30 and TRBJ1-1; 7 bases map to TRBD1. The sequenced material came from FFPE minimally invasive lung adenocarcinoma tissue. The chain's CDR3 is CAWSPGGPNTEAFF. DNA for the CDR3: TGTGCCTGGAGCCCAGGGGGTCCGAACACTGAAGCTTTCTTT. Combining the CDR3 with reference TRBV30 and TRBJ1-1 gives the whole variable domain SQTIHQWPATLVQPVGSPLSLECTVEGTSNPNLYWYRQAAGRGLQLLFYSVGIGQISSEVPQNLSASRPQDRQFILSSKKLLLSDSGFYLCAWSPGGPNTEAFFGQGTRLTVV.